This entry features one T cell receptor (beta chain) sequence. The antigen remains unidentified. The germline V gene has CDR1 WNHNN and CDR2 SYGVQD (reference sequence). The CDR3 loop spans 16 amino acids. Unmatched junction bases numbered 10, after V lost 4 bases and J lost 4 bases. These data are taken from a study of cytomegalovirus exposure and HLA in healthy donors. Study outcomes and limitations: Available immune exposure information covered CMV serostatus only.

PCR amplification relied on 60 Vbeta primers (plus 13 Jbeta primers). Produced via immunoSEQ multiplex PCR; TCRdb's table is partial and in-frame only. The sample yields more than 85,000 clones, approximately 9% seen once. The chain couples TRBV10-1 to TRBJ2-3, with TRBD2 matching over 8 bases. This TCR was sampled from a man aged 50-60 years in good health and CMV-seropositive. Sequencing was done on a sample of PBMCs. The CDR3 here is CASSAFLAGGADTQYF. The CDR3 bases are TGCGCCAGCAGTGCGTTCCTAGCGGGTGGCGCAGATACGCAGTATTTT.